This entry concerns a single T cell receptor (beta chain). Its antigen remains unknown. The data belong to a study of cytomegalovirus exposure and HLA in healthy donors. The overall study: Earlier, 95 million to 140 million unique TCR beta sequences were recovered from around 200 million T cells by an analysis.

Whole-study findings and limits: The study recorded 164 TCR beta chains that were cytomegalovirus-associated. Roughly uniform depth of sequencing across donors was assumed in presence/absence analyses. The productive fraction for most TCR beta V segments was about 90% or about 30% in an earlier analysis.

The PCR used 60 Vbeta and 13 Jbeta primers. This table comes from immunoSEQ multiplex PCR, and its TCRdb copy is limited to in-frame clones, with some not included. Of 150,000 to 200,000 clones in the sample, around four fifths are singletons; the top ten hold over 1.5%. Germline CDR1 reads MGHRA; CDR2 reads YSYEKL. V shed 4 bases and J 3 bases; nucleotides not matched to a gene: 7. This CDR3 is 16 amino acids long. The source is a woman between 18 and 30 years old in good health and CMV-seronegative. The chain joins TRBV4-1 to TRBJ2-7, with 12 nucleotides matching TRBD2. The specimen was PBMCs. CDR3 in amino acids: CASSPGLAGKYYEQYF. The DNA of the CDR3 is TGCGCCAGCAGCCCCGGACTAGCGGGGAAATACTACGAGCAGTACTTC.